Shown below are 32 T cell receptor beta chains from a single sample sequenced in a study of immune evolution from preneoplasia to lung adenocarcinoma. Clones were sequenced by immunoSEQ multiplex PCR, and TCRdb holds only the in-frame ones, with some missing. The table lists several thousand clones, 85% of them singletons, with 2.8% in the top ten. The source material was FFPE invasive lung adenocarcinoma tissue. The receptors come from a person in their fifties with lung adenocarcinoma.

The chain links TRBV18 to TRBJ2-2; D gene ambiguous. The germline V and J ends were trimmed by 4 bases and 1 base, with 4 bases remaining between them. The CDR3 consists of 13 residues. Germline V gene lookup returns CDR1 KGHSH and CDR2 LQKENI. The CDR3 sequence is CASSLLNTGELFF. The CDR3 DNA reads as TGTGCCAGCTCACTGTTGAACACCGGGGAGCTGTTTTTT. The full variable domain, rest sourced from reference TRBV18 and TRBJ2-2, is NAGVMQNPRHLVRRRGQEARLRCSPMKGHSHVYWYRQLPEEGLKFMVYLQKENIIDESGMPKERFSAEFPKEGPSILRIQQVVRGDSAAYFCASSLLNTGELFFGEGSRLTVL.

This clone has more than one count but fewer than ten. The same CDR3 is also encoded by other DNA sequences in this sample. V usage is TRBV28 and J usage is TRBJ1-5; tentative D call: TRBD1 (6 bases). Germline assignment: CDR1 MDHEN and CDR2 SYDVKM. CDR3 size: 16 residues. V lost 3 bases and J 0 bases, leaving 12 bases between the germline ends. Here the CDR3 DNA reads TGTGCCAGCAGTTTGGGACATTGGTATAGCAATCAGCCCCAGCATTTT. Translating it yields CASSLGHWYSNQPQHF.

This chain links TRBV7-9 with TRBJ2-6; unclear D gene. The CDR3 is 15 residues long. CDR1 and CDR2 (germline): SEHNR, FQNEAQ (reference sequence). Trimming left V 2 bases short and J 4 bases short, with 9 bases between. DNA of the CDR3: TGTGCCAGCAGCTTATACGCAGCGGGGGCCAACGTCCTGACTTTC. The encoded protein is CASSLYAAGANVLTF. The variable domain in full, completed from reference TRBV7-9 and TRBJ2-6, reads DTGVSQNPRHKITKRGQNVTFRCDPISEHNRLYWYRQTLGQGPEFLTYFQNEAQLEKSRLLSDRFSAERPKGSFSTLEIQRTEQGDSAMYLCASSLYAAGANVLTFGAGSRLTVL.

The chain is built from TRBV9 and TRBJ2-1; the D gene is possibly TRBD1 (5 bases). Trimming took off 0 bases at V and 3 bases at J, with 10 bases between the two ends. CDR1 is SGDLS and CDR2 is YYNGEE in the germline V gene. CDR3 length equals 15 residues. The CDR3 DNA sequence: TGTGCCAGCAGCGTAGAGCCAGGGTTCTACAATGAGCAGTTCTTC. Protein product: CASSVEPGFYNEQFF.

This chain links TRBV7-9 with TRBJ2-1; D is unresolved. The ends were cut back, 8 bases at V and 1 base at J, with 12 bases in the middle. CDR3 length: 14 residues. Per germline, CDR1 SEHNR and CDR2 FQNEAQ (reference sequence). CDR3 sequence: CASVLAESYNEQFF. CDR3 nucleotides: TGTGCCAGCGTCCTGGCGGAGTCCTACAATGAGCAGTTCTTC.

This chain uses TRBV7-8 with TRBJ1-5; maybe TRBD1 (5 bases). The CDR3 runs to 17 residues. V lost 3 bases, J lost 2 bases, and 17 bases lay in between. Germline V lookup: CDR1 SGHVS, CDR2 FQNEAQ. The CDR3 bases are TGTGCCAGCAGCTTCCAGGGAGCCTCCGGAGGCAATCAGCCCCAGCATTTT. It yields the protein CASSFQGASGGNQPQHF. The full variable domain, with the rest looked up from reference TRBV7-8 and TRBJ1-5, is GAGVSQSPRYKVAKRGQDVALRCDPISGHVSLFWYQQALGQGPEFLTYFQNEAQLDKSGLPSDRFFAERPEGSVSTLKIQRTQQEDSAVYLCASSFQGASGGNQPQHFGDGTRLSIL.

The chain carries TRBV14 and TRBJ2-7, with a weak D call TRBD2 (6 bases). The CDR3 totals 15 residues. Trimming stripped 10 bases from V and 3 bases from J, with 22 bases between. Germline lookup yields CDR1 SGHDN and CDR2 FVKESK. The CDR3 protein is CATNPLGGGIYEQYF. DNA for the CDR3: TGTGCCACCAACCCTTTGGGGGGTGGCATCTACGAGCAGTACTTC.

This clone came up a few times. CDR3 nucleotide sequence: TGCAGCGTTAATGGCTTAGCGGGGGCTGAAGAGACCCAGTACTTC. Residues: CSVNGLAGAEETQYF. The V and J genes are TRBV29-1 and TRBJ2-5, with 9 bases identical to TRBD2. The CDR3 sequence is 15 residues long. Trimming took 5 bases from V and 3 from J; bases not matched to a gene: 10. The germline CDR1 and CDR2 sequences are SQVTM and ANQGSEA.

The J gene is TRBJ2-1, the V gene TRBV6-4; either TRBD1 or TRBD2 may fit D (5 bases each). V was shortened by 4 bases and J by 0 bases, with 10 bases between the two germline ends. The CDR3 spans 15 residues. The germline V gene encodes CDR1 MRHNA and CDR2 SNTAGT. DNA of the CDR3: TGTGCCAGCAGTGGGACAAGCGGCTCCTACAATGAGCAGTTCTTC. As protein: CASSGTSGSYNEQFF.

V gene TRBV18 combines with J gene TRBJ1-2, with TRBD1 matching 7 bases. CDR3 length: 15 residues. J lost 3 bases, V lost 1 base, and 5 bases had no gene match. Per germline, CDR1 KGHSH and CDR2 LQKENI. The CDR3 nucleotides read TGTGCCAGCTCACCACGACAGGGCGCCGACTATGGCTACACCTTC. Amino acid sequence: CASSPRQGADYGYTF.

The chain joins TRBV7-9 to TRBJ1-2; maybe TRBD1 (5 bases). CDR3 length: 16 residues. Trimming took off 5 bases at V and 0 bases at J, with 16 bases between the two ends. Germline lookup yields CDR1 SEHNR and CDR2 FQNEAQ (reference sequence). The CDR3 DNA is TGTGCCAGCAGCCCTGCGTGGGGGGTCGCTAACTATGGCTACACCTTC. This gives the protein CASSPAWGVANYGYTF.

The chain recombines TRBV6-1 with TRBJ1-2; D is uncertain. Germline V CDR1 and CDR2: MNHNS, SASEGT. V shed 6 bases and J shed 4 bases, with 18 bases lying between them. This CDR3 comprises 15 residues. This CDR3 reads CASSMGPQSPYGYTF. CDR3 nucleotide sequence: TGTGCCAGCAGCATGGGCCCCCAGAGCCCCTATGGCTACACCTTC.

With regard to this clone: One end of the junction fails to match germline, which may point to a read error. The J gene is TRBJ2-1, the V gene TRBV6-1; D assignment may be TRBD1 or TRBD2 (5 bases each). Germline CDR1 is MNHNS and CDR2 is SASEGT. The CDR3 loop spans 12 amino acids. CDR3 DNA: TGTGCCAGCAGTGAAGCGCTGGGGCGGAGGATCTTC. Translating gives CASSEALGRRIF.

The chain's CDR3 is CASSSRLVRSYEQYF. The CDR3 coding sequence is TGTGCCAGCAGCTCTCGACTAGTCCGCTCCTACGAGCAGTACTTC. The chain links TRBV7-2 to TRBJ2-7; weak D call: TRBD2 (6 bases). The CDR3 is 15 residues long. Between the trimmed V and J ends, which lost 4 bases and 0 bases, there was a span of 13 bases. From germline, CDR1 is SGHTA and CDR2 FQGNSA. The variable domain in full, completed from reference TRBV7-2 and TRBJ2-7, reads GAGVSQSPSNKVTEKGKDVELRCDPISGHTALYWYRQSLGQGLEFLIYFQGNSAPDKSGLPSDRFSAERTGGSVSTLTIQRTQQEDSAVYLCASSSRLVRSYEQYFGPGTRLTVT.

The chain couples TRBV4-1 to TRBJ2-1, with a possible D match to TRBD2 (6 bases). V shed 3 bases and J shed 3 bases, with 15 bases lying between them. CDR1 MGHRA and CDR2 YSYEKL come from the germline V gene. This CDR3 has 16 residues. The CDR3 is CASSQEGRNFYNEQFF. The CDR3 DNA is TGCGCCAGCAGCCAGGAGGGACGGAATTTCTACAATGAGCAGTTCTTC.

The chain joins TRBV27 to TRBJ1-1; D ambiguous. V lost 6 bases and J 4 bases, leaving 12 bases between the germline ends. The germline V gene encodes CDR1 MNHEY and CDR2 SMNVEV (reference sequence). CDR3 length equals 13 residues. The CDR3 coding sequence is TGTGCCAGCAGCCACGAGCGAGGCACTGAAGCTTTCTTT. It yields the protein CASSHERGTEAFF.

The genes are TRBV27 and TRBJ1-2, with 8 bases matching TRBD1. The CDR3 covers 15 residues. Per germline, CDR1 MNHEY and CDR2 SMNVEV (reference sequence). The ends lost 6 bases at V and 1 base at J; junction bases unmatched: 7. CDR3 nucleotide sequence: TGTGCCAGCAGCGCAGGGGGCAAGAGTAACTATGGCTACACCTTC. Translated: CASSAGGKSNYGYTF.

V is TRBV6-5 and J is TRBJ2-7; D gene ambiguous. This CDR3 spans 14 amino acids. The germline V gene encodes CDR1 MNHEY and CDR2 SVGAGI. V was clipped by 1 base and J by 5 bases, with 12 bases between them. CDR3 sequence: CASSYYGVKNEQYF. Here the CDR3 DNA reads TGTGCCAGCAGTTACTATGGGGTAAAAAACGAGCAGTACTTC.

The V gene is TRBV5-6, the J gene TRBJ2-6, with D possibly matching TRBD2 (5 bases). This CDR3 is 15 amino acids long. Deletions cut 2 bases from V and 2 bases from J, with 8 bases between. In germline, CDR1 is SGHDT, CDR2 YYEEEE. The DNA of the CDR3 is TGTGCCAGCAGCTTCCGGGGTACTGGGGCCAACGTCCTGACTTTC. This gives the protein CASSFRGTGANVLTF.

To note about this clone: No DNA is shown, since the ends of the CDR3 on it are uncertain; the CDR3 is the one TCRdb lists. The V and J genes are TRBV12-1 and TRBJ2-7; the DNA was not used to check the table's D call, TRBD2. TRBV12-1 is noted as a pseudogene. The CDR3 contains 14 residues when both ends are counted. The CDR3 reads CASSFAGGAGEQYF.

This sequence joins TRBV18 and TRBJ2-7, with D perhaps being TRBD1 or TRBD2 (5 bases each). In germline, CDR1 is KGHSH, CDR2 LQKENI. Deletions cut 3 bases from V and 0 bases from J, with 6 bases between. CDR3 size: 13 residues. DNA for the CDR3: TGTGCCAGCTCACCGGGGGACTCCTACGAGCAGTACTTC. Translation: CASSPGDSYEQYF. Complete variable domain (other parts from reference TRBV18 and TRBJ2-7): NAGVMQNPRHLVRRRGQEARLRCSPMKGHSHVYWYRQLPEEGLKFMVYLQKENIIDESGMPKERFSAEFPKEGPSILRIQQVVRGDSAAYFCASSPGDSYEQYFGPGTRLTVT.

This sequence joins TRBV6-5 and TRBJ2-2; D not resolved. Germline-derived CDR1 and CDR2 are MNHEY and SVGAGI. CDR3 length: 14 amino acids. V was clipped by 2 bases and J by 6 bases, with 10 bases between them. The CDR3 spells CASSYDYRAGELFF. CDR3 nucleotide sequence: TGTGCCAGCAGTTACGATTACCGTGCCGGGGAGCTGTTTTTT.

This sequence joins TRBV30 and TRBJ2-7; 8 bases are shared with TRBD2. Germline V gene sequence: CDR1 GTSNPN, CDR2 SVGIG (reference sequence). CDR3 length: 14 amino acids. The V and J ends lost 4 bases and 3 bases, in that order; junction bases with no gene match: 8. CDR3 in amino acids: CAWIPPGGIYEQYF. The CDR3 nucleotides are TGTGCCTGGATCCCCCCGGGAGGGATCTACGAGCAGTACTTC.

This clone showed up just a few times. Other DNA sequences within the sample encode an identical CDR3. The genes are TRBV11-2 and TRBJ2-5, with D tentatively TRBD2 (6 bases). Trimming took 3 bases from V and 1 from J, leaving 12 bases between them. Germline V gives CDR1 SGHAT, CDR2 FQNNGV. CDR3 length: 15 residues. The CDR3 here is CASSFAGSPQETQYF. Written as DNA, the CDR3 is TGTGCCAGCAGCTTTGCGGGATCCCCCCAAGAGACCCAGTACTTC.

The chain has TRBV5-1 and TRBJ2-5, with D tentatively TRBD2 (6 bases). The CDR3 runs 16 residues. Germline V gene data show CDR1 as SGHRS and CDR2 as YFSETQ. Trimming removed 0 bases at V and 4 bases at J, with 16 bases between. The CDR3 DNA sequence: TGCGCCAGCAGCTTGGCCCCGGCGGGGAGCTCAGAGACCCAGTACTTC. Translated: CASSLAPAGSSETQYF.

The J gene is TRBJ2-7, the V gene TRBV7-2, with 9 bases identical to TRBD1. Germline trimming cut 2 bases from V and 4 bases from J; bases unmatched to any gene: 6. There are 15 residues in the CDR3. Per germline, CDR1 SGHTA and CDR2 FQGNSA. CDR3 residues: CASSLTGGSGYEQYF. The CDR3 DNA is TGTGCCAGCAGCTTAACAGGGGGCTCGGGTTACGAGCAGTACTTC.

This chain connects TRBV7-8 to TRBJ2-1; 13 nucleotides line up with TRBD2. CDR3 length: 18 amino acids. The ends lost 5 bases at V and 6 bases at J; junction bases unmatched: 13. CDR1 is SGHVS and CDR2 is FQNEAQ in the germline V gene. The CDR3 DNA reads TGTGCCAGCAGCCGAGGGCGCCCGGGACTAGCGGGACTCAATGAGCAGTTCTTC. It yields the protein CASSRGRPGLAGLNEQFF.

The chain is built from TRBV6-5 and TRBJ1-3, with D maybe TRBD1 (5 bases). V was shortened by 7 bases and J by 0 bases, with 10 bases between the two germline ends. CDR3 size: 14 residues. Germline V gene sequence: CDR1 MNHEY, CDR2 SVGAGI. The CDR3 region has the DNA TGTGCCAGCACAACCGGGACCTCTGGAAACACCATATATTTT. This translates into CASTTGTSGNTIYF.

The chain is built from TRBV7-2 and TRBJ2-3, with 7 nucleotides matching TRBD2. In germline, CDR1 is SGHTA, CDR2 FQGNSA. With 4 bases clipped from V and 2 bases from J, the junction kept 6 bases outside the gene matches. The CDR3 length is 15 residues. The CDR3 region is CASSSTGLSTDTQYF. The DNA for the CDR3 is TGTGCCAGCAGCTCTACGGGACTATCCACAGATACGCAGTATTTT.

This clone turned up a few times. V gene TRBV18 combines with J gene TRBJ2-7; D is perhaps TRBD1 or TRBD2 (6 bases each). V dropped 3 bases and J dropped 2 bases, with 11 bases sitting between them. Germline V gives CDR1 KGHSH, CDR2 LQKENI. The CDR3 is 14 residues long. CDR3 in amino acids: CASSPGRGAYEQYF. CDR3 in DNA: TGTGCCAGCTCACCTGGAAGGGGGGCCTACGAGCAGTACTTC.

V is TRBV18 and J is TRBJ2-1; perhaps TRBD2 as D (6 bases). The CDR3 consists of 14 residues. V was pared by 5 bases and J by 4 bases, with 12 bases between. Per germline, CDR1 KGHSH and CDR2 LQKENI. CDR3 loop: CASSGGEAYNEQFF. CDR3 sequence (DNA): TGTGCCAGCTCAGGAGGGGAGGCTTACAATGAGCAGTTCTTC. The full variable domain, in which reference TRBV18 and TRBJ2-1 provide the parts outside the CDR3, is NAGVMQNPRHLVRRRGQEARLRCSPMKGHSHVYWYRQLPEEGLKFMVYLQKENIIDESGMPKERFSAEFPKEGPSILRIQQVVRGDSAAYFCASSGGEAYNEQFFGPGTRLTVL.

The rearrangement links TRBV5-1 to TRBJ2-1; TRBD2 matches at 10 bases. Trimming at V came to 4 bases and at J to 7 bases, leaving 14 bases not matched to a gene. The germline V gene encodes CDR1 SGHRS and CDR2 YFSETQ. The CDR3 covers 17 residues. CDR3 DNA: TGCGCCAGCAGCGGAGGGGCTAGCGGGAGTATTGGGAATGAGCAGTTCTTC. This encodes CASSGGASGSIGNEQFF.